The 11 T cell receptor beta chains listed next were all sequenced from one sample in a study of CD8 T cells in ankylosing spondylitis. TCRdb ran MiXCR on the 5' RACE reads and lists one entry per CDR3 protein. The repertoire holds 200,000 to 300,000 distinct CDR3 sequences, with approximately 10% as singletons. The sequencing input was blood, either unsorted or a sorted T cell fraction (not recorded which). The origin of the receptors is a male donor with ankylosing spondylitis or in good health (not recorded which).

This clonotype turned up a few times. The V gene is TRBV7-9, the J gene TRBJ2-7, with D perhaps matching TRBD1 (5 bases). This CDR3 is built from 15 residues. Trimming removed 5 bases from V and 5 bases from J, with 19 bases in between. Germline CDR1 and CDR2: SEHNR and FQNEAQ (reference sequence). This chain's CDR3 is CASSQSDAGFDEQYF. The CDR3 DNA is TGTGCCAGCAGCCAGTCGGACGCAGGGTTTGACGAGCAGTACTTC.

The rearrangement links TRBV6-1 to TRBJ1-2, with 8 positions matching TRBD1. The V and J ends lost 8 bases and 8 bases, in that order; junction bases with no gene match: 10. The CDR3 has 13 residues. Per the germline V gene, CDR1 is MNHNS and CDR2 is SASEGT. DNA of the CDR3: TGTGCCAGCCGCGAAAGAACAGGGGGAGGCTACACCTTC. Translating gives CASRERTGGGYTF.

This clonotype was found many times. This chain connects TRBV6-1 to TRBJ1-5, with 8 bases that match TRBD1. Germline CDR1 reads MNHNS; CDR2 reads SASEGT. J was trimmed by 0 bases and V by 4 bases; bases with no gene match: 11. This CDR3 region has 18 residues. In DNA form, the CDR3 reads TGTGCCAGCAGTGGACAGGGGACCCGAAAAACTAGCAATCAGCCCCAGCATTTT. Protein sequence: CASSGQGTRKTSNQPQHF.

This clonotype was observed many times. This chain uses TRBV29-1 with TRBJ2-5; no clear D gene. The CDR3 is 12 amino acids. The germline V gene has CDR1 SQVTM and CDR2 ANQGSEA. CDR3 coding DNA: TGCAGTTTCCGACTCCGCCAGGAGACCCAGTACTTC. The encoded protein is CSFRLRQETQYF.

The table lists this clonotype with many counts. This CDR3 reads CASSEAPWGSGVYNEQFF. CDR3 nucleotides: TGTGCCAGCAGTGAAGCCCCCTGGGGTAGCGGGGTGTACAATGAGCAGTTCTTC. The rearrangement links TRBV2 to TRBJ2-1, with 8 bases matching TRBD2. There are 18 residues in the CDR3. J lost 4 bases, V lost 0 bases, and 11 bases had no gene match. Per germline, CDR1 SNHLY and CDR2 FYNNEI.

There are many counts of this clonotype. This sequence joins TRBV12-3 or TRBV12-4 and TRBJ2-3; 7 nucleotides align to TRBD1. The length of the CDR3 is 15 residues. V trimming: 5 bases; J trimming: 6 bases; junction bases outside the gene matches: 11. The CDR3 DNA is TGTGCCAGCAGTAACATGCAGGGGGTAGCGGATACGCAGTATTTT. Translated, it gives CASSNMQGVADTQYF.

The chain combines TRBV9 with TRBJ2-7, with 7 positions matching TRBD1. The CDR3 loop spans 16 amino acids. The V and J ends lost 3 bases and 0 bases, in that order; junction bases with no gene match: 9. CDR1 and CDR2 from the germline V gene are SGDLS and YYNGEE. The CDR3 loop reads CASSAGRGPASYEQYF. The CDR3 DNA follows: TGTGCCAGCAGCGCGGGTAGGGGGCCGGCCTCCTACGAGCAGTACTTC. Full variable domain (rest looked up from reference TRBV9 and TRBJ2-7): DSGVTQTPKHLITATGQRVTLRCSPRSGDLSVYWYQQSLDQGLQFLIQYYNGEERAKGNILERFSAQQFPDLHSELNLSSLELGDSALYFCASSAGRGPASYEQYFGPGTRLTVT.

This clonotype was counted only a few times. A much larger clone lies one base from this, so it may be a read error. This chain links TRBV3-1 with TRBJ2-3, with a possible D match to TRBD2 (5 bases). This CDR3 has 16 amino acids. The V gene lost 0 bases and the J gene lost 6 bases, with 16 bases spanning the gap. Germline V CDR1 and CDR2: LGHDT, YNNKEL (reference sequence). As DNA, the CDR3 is TGTGCCAGCAGCCAAGATTTGACTATCATTGGGGATACGCAGTATTTT. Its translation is CASSQDLTIIGDTQYF.

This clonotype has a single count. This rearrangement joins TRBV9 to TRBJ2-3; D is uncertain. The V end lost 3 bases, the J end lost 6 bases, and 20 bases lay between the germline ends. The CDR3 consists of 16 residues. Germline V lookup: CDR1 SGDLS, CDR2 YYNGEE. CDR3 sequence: CASSASSHLQWDTQYF. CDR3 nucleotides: TGTGCCAGCAGCGCTTCTTCGCACTTGCAGTGGGATACGCAGTATTTT. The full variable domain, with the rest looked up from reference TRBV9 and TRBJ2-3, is DSGVTQTPKHLITATGQRVTLRCSPRSGDLSVYWYQQSLDQGLQFLIQYYNGEERAKGNILERFSAQQFPDLHSELNLSSLELGDSALYFCASSASSHLQWDTQYFGPGTRLTVL.

CDR3 sequence: CASSESRTGHTGELFF. The CDR3 bases are TGCGCCAGCAGTGAGTCGAGGACAGGGCACACCGGGGAGCTGTTTTTT. The rearrangement uses TRBV10-1 and TRBJ2-2, with 8 bases matching TRBD1. The V segment lost 0 bases and the J segment 3 bases; nucleotides outside the gene matches: 3. This CDR3 contains 16 residues. In germline, CDR1 is WNHNN, CDR2 SYGVQD (reference sequence).

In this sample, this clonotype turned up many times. DNA for the CDR3: TGTGCCAGCAGCGTAGACACTAGCGGGAGAGATACGCAGTATTTT. It codes for CASSVDTSGRDTQYF. The chain combines TRBV9 with TRBJ2-3, with TRBD2 matching 11 bases. The CDR3 is 15 amino acids. CDR1 SGDLS and CDR2 YYNGEE come from the germline V gene. The trim removed 0 bases at V and 5 bases at J, leaving 2 bases unmatched.